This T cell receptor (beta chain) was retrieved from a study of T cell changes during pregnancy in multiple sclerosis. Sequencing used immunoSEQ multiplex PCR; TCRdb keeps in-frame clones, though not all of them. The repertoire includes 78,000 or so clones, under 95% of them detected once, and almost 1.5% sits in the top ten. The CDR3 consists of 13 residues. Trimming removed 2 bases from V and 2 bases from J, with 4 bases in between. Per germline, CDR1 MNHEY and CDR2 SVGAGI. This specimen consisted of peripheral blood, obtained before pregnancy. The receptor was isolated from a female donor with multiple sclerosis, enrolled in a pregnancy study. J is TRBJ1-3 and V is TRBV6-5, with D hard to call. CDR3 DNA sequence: TGTGCCAGCAGTTACGAGGCTGGAAACACCATATATTTT. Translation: CASSYEAGNTIYF.